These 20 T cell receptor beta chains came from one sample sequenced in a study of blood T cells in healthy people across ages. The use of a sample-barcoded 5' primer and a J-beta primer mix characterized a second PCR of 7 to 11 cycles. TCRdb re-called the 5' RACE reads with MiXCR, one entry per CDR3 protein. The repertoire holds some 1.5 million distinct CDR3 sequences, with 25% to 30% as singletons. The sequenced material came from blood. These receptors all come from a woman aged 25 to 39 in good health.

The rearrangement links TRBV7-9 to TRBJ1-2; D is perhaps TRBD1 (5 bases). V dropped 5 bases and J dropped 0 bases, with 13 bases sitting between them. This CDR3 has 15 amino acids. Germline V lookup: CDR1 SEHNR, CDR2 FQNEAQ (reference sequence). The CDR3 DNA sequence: TGTGCCAGCAGCGGGGCCTCTGTAGCTAACTATGGCTACACCTTC. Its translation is CASSGASVANYGYTF.

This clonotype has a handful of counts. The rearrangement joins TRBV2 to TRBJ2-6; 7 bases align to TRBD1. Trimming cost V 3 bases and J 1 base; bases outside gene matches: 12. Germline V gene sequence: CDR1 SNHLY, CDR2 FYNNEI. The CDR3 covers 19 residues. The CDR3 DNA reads TGTGCCAGCAGTGATGTCTTAGGGACAGCCATGTCTGGGGCCAACGTCCTGACTTTC. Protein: CASSDVLGTAMSGANVLTF.

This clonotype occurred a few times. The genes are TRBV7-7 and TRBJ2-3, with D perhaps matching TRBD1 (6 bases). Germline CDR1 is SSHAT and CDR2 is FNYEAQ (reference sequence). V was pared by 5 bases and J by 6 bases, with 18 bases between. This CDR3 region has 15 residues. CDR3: CASSPGVGSSDTQYF. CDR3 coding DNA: TGTGCCAGCAGCCCAGGGGTGGGGTCCAGTGATACGCAGTATTTT.

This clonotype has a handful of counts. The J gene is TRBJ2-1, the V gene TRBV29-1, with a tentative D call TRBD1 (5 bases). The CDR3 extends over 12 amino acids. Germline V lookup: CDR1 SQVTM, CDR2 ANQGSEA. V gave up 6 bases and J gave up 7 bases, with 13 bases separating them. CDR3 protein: CSVLLTANEQFF. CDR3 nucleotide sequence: TGCAGCGTCCTCCTGACAGCTAATGAGCAGTTCTTC.

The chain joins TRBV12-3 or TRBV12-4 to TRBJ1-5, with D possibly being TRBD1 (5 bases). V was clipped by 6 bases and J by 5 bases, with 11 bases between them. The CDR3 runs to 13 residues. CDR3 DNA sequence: TGTGCCAGCAGGGGGGGACGGCATCAGCCCCAGCATTTT. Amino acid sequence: CASRGGRHQPQHF.

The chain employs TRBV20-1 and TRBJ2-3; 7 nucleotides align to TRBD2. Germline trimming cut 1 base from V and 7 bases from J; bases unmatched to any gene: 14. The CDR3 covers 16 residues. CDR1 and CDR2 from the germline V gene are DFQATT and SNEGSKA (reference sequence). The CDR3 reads CSARAGTMESRHTQYF. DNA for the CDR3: TGCAGTGCTAGAGCCGGGACTATGGAGAGTAGGCATACGCAGTATTTT.

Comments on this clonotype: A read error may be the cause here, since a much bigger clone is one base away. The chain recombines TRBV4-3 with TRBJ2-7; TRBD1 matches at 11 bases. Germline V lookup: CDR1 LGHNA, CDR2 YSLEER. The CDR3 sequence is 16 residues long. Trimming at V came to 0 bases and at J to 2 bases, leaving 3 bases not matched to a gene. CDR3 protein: CASSQDWGQGAYEQYF. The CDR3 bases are TGCGCCAGCAGCCAAGATTGGGGACAGGGGGCCTACGAGCAGTACTTC.

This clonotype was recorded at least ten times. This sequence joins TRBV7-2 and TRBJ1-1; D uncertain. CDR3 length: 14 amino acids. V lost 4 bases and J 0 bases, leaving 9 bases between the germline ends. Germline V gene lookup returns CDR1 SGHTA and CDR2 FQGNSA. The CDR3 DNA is TGTGCCAGCAGCTCACGGAGGATGAACACTGAAGCTTTCTTT. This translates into CASSSRRMNTEAFF.

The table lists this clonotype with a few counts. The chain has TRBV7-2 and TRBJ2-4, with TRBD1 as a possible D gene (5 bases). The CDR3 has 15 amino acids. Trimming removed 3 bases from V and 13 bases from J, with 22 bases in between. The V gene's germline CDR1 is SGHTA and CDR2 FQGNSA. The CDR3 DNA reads TGTGCCAGCAGCTTCCAACAGGCCACCTACAATGAGCAGTACTTC. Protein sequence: CASSFQQATYNEQYF. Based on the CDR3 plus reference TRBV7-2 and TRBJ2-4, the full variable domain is GAGVSQSPSNKVTEKGKDVELRCDPISGHTALYWYRQSLGQGLEFLIYFQGNSAPDKSGLPSDRFSAERTGGSVSTLTIQRTQQEDSAVYLCASSFQQATYNEQYFGAGTRLSVL.

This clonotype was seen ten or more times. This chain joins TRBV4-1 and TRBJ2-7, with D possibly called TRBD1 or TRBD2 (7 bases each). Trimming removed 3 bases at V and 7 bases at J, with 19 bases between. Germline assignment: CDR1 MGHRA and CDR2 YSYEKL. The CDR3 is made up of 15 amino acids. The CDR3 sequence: CASSQGAGAGQEQYF. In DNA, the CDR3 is TGCGCCAGCAGCCAGGGGGCGGGAGCGGGACAGGAGCAGTACTTC.

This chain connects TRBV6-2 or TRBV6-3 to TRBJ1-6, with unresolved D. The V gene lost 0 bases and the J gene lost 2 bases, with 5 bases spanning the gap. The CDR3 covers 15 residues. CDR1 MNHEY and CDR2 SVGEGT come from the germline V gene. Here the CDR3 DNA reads TGTGCCAGCAGTTACTCGGCAGCCTATAATTCACCCCTCCACTTT. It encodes CASSYSAAYNSPLHF.

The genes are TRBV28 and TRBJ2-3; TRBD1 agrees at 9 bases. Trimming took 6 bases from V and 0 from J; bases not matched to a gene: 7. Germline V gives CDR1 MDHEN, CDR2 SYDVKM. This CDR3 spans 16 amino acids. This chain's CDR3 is CASRYRDRESTDTQYF. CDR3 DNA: TGTGCCAGCAGATACCGGGACAGGGAAAGCACAGATACGCAGTATTTT.

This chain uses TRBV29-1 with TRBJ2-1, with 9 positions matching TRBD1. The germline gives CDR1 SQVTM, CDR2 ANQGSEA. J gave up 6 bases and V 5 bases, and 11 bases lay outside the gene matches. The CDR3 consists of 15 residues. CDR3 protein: CSVPPLGTGFNEQFF. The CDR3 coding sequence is TGCAGCGTTCCCCCCTTAGGGACAGGGTTCAATGAGCAGTTCTTC.

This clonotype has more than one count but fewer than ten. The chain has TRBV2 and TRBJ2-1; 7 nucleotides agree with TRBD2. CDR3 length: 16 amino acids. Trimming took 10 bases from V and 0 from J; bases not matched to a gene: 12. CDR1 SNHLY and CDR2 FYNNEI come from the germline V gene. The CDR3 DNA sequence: TGTGCCACAGAATTGGGACTAACGAGCTCCTACAATGAGCAGTTCTTC. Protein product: CATELGLTSSYNEQFF.

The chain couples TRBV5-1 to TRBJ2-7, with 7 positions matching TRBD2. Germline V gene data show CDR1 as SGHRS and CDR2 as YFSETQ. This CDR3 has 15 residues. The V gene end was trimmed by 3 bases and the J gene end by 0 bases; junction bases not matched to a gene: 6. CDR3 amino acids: CASSSLAESSYEQYF. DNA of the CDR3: TGCGCCAGCAGCTCGCTAGCGGAGAGCTCCTACGAGCAGTACTTC.

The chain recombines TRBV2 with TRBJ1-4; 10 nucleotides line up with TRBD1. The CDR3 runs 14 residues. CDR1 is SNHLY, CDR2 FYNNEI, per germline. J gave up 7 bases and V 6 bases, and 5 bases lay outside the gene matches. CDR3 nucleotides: TGTGCCAGCAGAGGACAGGGGGTTGGTGAAAAACTGTTTTTT. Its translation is CASRGQGVGEKLFF.

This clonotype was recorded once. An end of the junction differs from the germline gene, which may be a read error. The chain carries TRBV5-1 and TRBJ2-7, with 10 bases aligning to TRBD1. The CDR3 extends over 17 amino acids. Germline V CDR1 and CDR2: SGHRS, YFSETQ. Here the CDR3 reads CASSLGGQGTSSYERYF. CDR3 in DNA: TGCGCCAGCAGCTTGGGGGGACAGGGGACAAGCTCCTACGAGCGGTACTTC. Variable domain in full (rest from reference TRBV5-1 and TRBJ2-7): KAGVTQTPRYLIKTRGQQVTLSCSPISGHRSVSWYQQTPGQGLQFLFEYFSETQRNKGNFPGRFSGRQFSNSRSEMNVSTLELGDSALYLCASSLGGQGTSSYERYFGPGTRLTVT.

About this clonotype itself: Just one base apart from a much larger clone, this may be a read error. CDR3 DNA: TGTGCCAGCTCACCAACGGGGACAAACAATGAGCAGTACTTC. This encodes CASSPTGTNNEQYF. The rearrangement joins TRBV18 to TRBJ2-7, with TRBD1 as a possible D gene (6 bases). The germline CDR1 and CDR2 sequences are KGHSH and LQKENI. This CDR3 is built from 14 residues. Trimming removed 2 bases from V and 7 bases from J, with 15 bases in between.

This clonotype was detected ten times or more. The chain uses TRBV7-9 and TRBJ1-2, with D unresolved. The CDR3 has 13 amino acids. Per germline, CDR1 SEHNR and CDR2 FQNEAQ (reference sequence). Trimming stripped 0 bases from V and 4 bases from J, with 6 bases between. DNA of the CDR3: TGTGCCAGCAGCTTAGCTGTGACCTATGGCTACACCTTC. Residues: CASSLAVTYGYTF.

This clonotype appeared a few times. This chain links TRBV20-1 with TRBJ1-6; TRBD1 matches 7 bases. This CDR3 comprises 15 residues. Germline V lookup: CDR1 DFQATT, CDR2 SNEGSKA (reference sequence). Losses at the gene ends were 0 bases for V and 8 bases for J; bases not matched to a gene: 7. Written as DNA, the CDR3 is TGCAGTGCTAGAGAAAATCAGGGGGGGTATTCACCCCTCCACTTT. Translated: CSARENQGGYSPLHF.